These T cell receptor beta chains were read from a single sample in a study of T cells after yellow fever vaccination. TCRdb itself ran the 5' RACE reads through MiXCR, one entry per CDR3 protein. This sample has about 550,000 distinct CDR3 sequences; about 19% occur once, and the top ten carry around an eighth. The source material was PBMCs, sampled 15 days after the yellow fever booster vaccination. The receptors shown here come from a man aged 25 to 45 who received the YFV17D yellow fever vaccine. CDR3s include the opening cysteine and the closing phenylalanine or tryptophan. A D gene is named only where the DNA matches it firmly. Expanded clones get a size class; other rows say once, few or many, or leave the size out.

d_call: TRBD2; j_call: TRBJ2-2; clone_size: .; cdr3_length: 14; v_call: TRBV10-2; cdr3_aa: CASSERGETGELFF; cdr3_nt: TGCGCCAGCAGTGAACGGGGGGAAACCGGGGAGCTGTTTTTT
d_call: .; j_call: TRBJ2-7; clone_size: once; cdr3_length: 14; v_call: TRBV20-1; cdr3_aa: CSAPVETQNLEQYF; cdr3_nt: TGCAGTGCCCCAGTAGAGACTCAAAACCTCGAGCAGTACTTC
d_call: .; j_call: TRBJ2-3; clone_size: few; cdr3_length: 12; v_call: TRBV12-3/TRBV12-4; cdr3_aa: CASSFYGDTQYF; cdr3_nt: TGTGCCAGCAGTTTCTATGGAGATACGCAGTATTTT
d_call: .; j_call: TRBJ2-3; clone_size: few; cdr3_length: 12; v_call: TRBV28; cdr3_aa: CASTRSPDTQYF; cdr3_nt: TGTGCCAGCACTAGGTCTCCAGATACGCAGTATTTT
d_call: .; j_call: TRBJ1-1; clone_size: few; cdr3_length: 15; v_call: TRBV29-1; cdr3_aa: CSVEPNRIMNTEAFF; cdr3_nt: TGCAGCGTTGAGCCCAACAGAATCATGAACACTGAAGCTTTCTTT
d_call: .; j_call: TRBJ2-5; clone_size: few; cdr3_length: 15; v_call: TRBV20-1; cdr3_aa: CSARDSGRIQETQYF; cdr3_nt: TGCAGTGCTAGAGATTCGGGACGGATACAAGAGACCCAGTACTTC
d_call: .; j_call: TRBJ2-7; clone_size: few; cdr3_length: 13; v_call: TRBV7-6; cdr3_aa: CASSVSGPYEQYF; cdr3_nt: TGTGCCAGCAGCGTCAGCGGGCCGTACGAGCAGTACTTC
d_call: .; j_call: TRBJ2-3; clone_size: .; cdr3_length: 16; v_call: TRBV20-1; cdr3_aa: CSARDSVSFLTDTQYF; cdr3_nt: TGCAGTGCTAGAGATTCGGTCAGTTTCCTCACAGATACGCAGTATTTT
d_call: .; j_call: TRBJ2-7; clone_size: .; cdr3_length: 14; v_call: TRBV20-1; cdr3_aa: CSARGQGTAYEQYF; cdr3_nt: TGCAGTGCTAGGGGGCAGGGAACGGCCTACGAGCAGTACTTC
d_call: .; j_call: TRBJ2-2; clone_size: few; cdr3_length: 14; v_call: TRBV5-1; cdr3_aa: CASSFGPTTGELFF; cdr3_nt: TGCGCCAGCAGTTTTGGGCCCACCACCGGGGAGCTGTTTTTT
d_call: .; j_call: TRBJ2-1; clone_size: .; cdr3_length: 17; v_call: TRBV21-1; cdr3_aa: CASSKAPGLAGLNEQFF; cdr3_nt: TGTGCCAGCAGCAAAGCCCCCGGACTAGCGGGGCTCAATGAGCAGTTCTTC
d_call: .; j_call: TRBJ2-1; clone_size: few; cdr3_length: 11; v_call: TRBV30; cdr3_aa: CAEQITDEQFF; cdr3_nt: TGTGCCGAGCAGATTACCGATGAGCAGTTCTTC
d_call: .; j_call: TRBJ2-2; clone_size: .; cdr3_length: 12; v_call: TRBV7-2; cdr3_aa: CGGATNTGELFF; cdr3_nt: TGTGGGGGGGCCACGAACACCGGGGAGCTGTTTTTT
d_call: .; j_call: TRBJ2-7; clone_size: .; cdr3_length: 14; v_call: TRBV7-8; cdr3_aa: CASSLEAGWNEQYF; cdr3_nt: TGTGCCAGCAGCTTAGAAGCAGGGTGGAACGAGCAGTACTTC
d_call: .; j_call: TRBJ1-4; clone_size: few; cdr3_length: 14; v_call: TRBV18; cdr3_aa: CASSSPGRNEKLFF; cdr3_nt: TGTGCCAGCTCAAGCCCGGGACGGAATGAAAAACTGTTTTTT
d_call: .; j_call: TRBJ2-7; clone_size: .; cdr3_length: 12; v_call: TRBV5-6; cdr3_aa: CASSTAGFEQYF; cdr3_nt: TGTGCCAGCAGCACCGCCGGGTTCGAGCAGTACTTC
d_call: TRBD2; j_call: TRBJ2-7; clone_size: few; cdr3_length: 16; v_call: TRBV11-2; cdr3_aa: CASSFESGTSSYEQYF; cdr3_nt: TGTGCCAGCAGCTTTGAATCCGGGACTAGCTCCTACGAGCAGTACTTC
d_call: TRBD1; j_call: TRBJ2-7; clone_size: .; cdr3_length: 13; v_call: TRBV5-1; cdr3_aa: CASSFNRGYEQYF; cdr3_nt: TGCGCCAGCAGCTTTAACAGGGGCTACGAGCAGTACTTC
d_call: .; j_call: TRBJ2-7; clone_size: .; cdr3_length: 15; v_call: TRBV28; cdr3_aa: CASSRHAGRLDEQYF; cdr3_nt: TGTGCCAGCAGCCGTCATGCTGGCAGGTTGGACGAGCAGTACTTC
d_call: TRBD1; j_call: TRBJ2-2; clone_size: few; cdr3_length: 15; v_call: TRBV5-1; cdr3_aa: CASRPDRGRVGELFF; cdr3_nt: TGCGCCAGCAGACCCGACAGGGGGCGCGTCGGGGAGCTGTTTTTT
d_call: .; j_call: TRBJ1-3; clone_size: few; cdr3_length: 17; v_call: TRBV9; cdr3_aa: CASSVGPTGGSGNTIYF; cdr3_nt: TGTGCCAGCAGCGTAGGGCCCACTGGAGGTTCTGGAAACACCATATATTTT
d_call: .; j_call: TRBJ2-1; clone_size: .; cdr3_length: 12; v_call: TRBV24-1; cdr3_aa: CATSDSRTEQFF; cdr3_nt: TGTGCCACCAGTGATTCTAGGACAGAGCAGTTCTTC
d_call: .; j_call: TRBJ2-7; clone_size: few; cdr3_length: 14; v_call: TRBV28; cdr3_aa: CASSPLGKVYEQYF; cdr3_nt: TGTGCCAGCAGCCCCCTGGGTAAGGTCTACGAGCAGTACTTC
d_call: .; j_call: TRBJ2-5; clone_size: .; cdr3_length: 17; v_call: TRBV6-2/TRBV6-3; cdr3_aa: CASSYPTTGRFQETQYF; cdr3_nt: TGTGCCAGCAGCTACCCTACTACGGGACGATTCCAAGAGACCCAGTACTTC
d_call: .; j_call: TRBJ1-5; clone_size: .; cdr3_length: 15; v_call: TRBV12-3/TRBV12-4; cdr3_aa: CASSFSGASNQPQHF; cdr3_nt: TGTGCCAGCAGTTTTTCGGGGGCGTCCAATCAGCCCCAGCATTTT
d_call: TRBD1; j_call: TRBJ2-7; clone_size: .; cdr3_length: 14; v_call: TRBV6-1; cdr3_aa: CASSDGTGVYEQYF; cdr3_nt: TGTGCCAGCAGTGATGGGACAGGGGTTTACGAGCAGTACTTC